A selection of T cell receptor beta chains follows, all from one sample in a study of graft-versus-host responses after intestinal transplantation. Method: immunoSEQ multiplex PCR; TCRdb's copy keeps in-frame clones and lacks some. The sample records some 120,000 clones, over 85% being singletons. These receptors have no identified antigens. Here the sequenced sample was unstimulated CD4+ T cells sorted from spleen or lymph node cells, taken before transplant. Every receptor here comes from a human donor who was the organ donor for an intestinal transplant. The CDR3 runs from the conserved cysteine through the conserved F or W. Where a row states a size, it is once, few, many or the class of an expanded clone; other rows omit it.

cdr3_aa: CASSLGLAGGREQYF
v_call: TRBV7-2
cdr3_length: 15
j_call: TRBJ2-7
clone_size: NA

cdr3_aa: CASSLSALNSGANVLTF
v_call: TRBV5-1
cdr3_length: 17
j_call: TRBJ2-6
clone_size: NA

cdr3_aa: CASSLRAYGYTF
v_call: TRBV28
cdr3_length: 12
j_call: TRBJ1-2
clone_size: NA

cdr3_aa: CASTRGTSGIYEQFF
v_call: TRBV7-2
cdr3_length: 15
j_call: TRBJ2-1
clone_size: NA

cdr3_aa: CASRIVRDSYEQYF
v_call: TRBV6-6
cdr3_length: 14
j_call: TRBJ2-7
clone_size: NA

cdr3_aa: CAWSVRSNQPQHF
v_call: TRBV30
cdr3_length: 13
j_call: TRBJ1-5
clone_size: NA

cdr3_aa: CASSQEGRAGVLEKLFF
v_call: TRBV4-2
cdr3_length: 17
j_call: TRBJ1-4
clone_size: NA

cdr3_aa: CASSSPQRRGTDTQYF
v_call: TRBV28
cdr3_length: 16
j_call: TRBJ2-3
clone_size: NA

cdr3_aa: CASSLMPRQEGEQYF
v_call: TRBV7-8
cdr3_length: 15
j_call: TRBJ2-7
clone_size: NA

cdr3_aa: CASSSAGQIYEQYF
v_call: TRBV5-4
cdr3_length: 14
j_call: TRBJ2-7
clone_size: NA

cdr3_aa: CASSLRLAGGLGELFF
v_call: TRBV11-2
cdr3_length: 16
j_call: TRBJ2-2
clone_size: NA

cdr3_aa: CSARRNTEAFF
v_call: TRBV20-1
cdr3_length: 11
j_call: TRBJ1-1
clone_size: NA

cdr3_aa: CASSPLSTSGSIRNIQYF
v_call: TRBV18
cdr3_length: 18
j_call: TRBJ2-4
clone_size: NA

cdr3_aa: CASSAVPWSGYTF
v_call: TRBV27
cdr3_length: 13
j_call: TRBJ1-2
clone_size: NA

cdr3_aa: CASIYDRSSTDTQYF
v_call: TRBV2
cdr3_length: 15
j_call: TRBJ2-3
clone_size: NA

cdr3_aa: CASRQGNQPQHF
v_call: TRBV6-5
cdr3_length: 12
j_call: TRBJ1-5
clone_size: NA

cdr3_aa: CASSQDWGTGTFHEQFF
v_call: TRBV4-2
cdr3_length: 17
j_call: TRBJ2-1
clone_size: NA

cdr3_aa: CSAGHNYEQYF
v_call: TRBV20-1
cdr3_length: 11
j_call: TRBJ2-7
clone_size: NA

cdr3_aa: CASSPDRGRETQYF
v_call: TRBV11-2
cdr3_length: 14
j_call: TRBJ2-5
clone_size: NA

cdr3_aa: CASSAHRGANQPQHF
v_call: TRBV19
cdr3_length: 15
j_call: TRBJ1-5
clone_size: NA

cdr3_aa: CASSPGQGYGYTF
v_call: TRBV19
cdr3_length: 13
j_call: TRBJ1-2
clone_size: NA

cdr3_aa: CAYLGDAGGYSPLHF
v_call: TRBV30
cdr3_length: 15
j_call: TRBJ1-6
clone_size: NA

cdr3_aa: CSARESTEAFF
v_call: TRBV20-1
cdr3_length: 11
j_call: TRBJ1-1
clone_size: NA

cdr3_aa: CASSSNGGSSSYEQYF
v_call: TRBV7-2
cdr3_length: 16
j_call: TRBJ2-7
clone_size: NA

cdr3_aa: CASSESSNQPQHF
v_call: TRBV10-2
cdr3_length: 13
j_call: TRBJ1-5
clone_size: NA

cdr3_aa: CASSLGGGSGADTQYF
v_call: TRBV5-4
cdr3_length: 16
j_call: TRBJ2-3
clone_size: NA

cdr3_aa: CSVVGVNYGYTF
v_call: TRBV29-1
cdr3_length: 12
j_call: TRBJ1-2
clone_size: NA

cdr3_aa: CASRGDREDTEAFF
v_call: TRBV2
cdr3_length: 14
j_call: TRBJ1-1
clone_size: NA

cdr3_aa: CASSLADNQPQHF
v_call: TRBV7-2
cdr3_length: 13
j_call: TRBJ1-5
clone_size: NA

cdr3_aa: CASSLAGGSNTQYF
v_call: TRBV7-3
cdr3_length: 14
j_call: TRBJ2-3
clone_size: NA

cdr3_aa: CASSWTGVENEKLFF
v_call: TRBV5-1
cdr3_length: 15
j_call: TRBJ1-4
clone_size: NA

cdr3_aa: CASSPSRSRFDEQFF
v_call: TRBV5-6
cdr3_length: 15
j_call: TRBJ2-1
clone_size: NA

cdr3_aa: CASSRDRLALLGTDTQYF
v_call: TRBV4-2
cdr3_length: 18
j_call: TRBJ2-3
clone_size: NA

cdr3_aa: CAISEPAGLGSDTQYF
v_call: TRBV10-3
cdr3_length: 16
j_call: TRBJ2-3
clone_size: NA

cdr3_aa: CASSLSRVGQETQYF
v_call: TRBV28
cdr3_length: 15
j_call: TRBJ2-5
clone_size: NA

cdr3_aa: CASSDQGTGELFF
v_call: TRBV5-1
cdr3_length: 13
j_call: TRBJ2-2
clone_size: NA

cdr3_aa: CASSVGGGGWLSSNYGYTF
v_call: TRBV9
cdr3_length: 19
j_call: TRBJ1-2
clone_size: NA

cdr3_aa: CAISEPGQEVGEQYF
v_call: TRBV10-3
cdr3_length: 15
j_call: TRBJ2-7
clone_size: NA

cdr3_aa: CASSDEKRNKGAGDNQPQHF
v_call: TRBV6-4
cdr3_length: 20
j_call: TRBJ1-5
clone_size: few

cdr3_aa: CASSLSTLQETQYF
v_call: TRBV5-1
cdr3_length: 14
j_call: TRBJ2-5
clone_size: NA

cdr3_aa: CAWSSGWGYTF
v_call: TRBV30
cdr3_length: 11
j_call: TRBJ1-2
clone_size: NA

cdr3_aa: CASSSGQASYEQYF
v_call: TRBV5-1
cdr3_length: 14
j_call: TRBJ2-7
clone_size: NA

cdr3_aa: CASTGLPNYGYTF
v_call: TRBV6-5
cdr3_length: 13
j_call: TRBJ1-2
clone_size: NA

cdr3_aa: CASSSDSNQPQHF
v_call: TRBV6-5
cdr3_length: 13
j_call: TRBJ1-5
clone_size: NA